The 12 T cell receptor beta chains below come from one sample, sequenced in a study of T cells in Graves' hyperthyroidism and ophthalmopathy. The CDR3 regions of TCR beta were amplified from RNA transcripts. HTBI primers were used for first-round RT-PCR of the TCR CDR3. TCRdb used MiXCR to reprocess the multiplex PCR reads, holding one entry per CDR3 protein. The sample holds approximately 570,000 distinct CDR3 sequences; 20% are singletons and the top ten take over 45%. Sequenced input: blood. These receptors all stem from a man between 35 and 55 years old with Graves' ophthalmopathy.

V gene TRBV20-1 combines with J gene TRBJ1-6; TRBD1 matches at 7 bases. The V segment lost 3 bases and the J segment 13 bases; nucleotides outside the gene matches: 18. The CDR3 has 16 amino acids. Germline assignment: CDR1 DFQATT and CDR2 SNEGSKA (reference sequence). CDR3 sequence (DNA): TGCAGTGCTAGGCTAAAACAGGGGACTATATGGGGGCCCCTCCACTTT. The encoded protein is CSARLKQGTIWGPLHF.

This clonotype was observed many times. V usage is TRBV7-9 and J usage is TRBJ1-1; D not resolved. Trimming took off 5 bases at V and 3 bases at J, with 13 bases between the two ends. The CDR3 is made up of 14 amino acids. The germline V gene encodes CDR1 SEHNR and CDR2 FQNEAQ (reference sequence). CDR3 loop: CASSQKNGDTEAFF. CDR3 sequence (DNA): TGTGCCAGCAGCCAAAAAAACGGGGACACTGAAGCTTTCTTT.

This clonotype was observed many times. The rearrangement joins TRBV20-1 to TRBJ1-2, with D possibly being TRBD1 (5 bases). The CDR3 loop spans 14 amino acids. The germline V and J ends were trimmed by 8 bases and 3 bases, with 19 bases remaining between them. In germline, CDR1 is DFQATT, CDR2 SNEGSKA (reference sequence). The CDR3 loop is CSSPGTGIDYGYTF. The CDR3, as DNA: TGCAGTTCCCCCGGGACGGGGATAGACTATGGCTACACCTTC.

The chain carries TRBV27 and TRBJ1-1; D call uncertain. The CDR3 sequence is 14 residues long. Germline V lookup: CDR1 MNHEY, CDR2 SMNVEV (reference sequence). V was shortened by 2 bases and J by 1 base, with 8 bases between the two germline ends. CDR3 in amino acids: CASSLGSANTEAFF. CDR3 nucleotide sequence: TGTGCCAGCAGTTTAGGGTCCGCGAACACTGAAGCTTTCTTT.

The rearrangement links TRBV12-5 to TRBJ2-5; D is perhaps TRBD1 (5 bases). The length of the CDR3 is 13 residues. V shed 6 bases and J shed 1 base, with 9 bases lying between them. The germline gives CDR1 LGHNT, CDR2 FRNRAP. The CDR3 nucleotides read TGTGCTAGTGGCCCAGGGTCCCAAGAGACCCAGTACTTC. Amino acids: CASGPGSQETQYF.

This clonotype was detected a few times. V gene TRBV3-1 combines with J gene TRBJ2-7; the match to TRBD2 covers 9 bases. J gave up 7 bases and V 4 bases, and 14 bases lay outside the gene matches. The germline gives CDR1 LGHDT, CDR2 YNNKEL (reference sequence). This CDR3 is built from 16 residues. CDR3 DNA sequence: TGTGCCAGCAGCCCTCTACCTGGCGGGAGGGCCAGGGAGCAGTACTTC. This encodes CASSPLPGGRAREQYF.

The rearrangement links TRBV15 to TRBJ1-2; TRBD1 is a possible D gene (5 bases). The CDR3 is 15 amino acids. Germline CDR1 and CDR2: LNHNV and YYDKDF (reference sequence). Trimming took 5 bases from V and 6 from J, leaving 19 bases between them. CDR3 nucleotide sequence: TGTGCCACCAGCGGTGCCGGGGCCCTCGCTAATGGCTACACCTTC. This translates into CATSGAGALANGYTF.

This clonotype came up once. The chain couples TRBV30 to TRBJ2-2; the D gene is possibly TRBD1 (6 bases). This CDR3 is built from 13 residues. Germline assignment: CDR1 GTSNPN and CDR2 SVGIG (reference sequence). Trimming took 4 bases from V and 2 from J, leaving 8 bases between them. DNA for the CDR3: TGTGCCTGGACGGACAGAAACACCGGGGAGCTGTTTTTT. Translation: CAWTDRNTGELFF. Filled out from reference TRBV30 and TRBJ2-2, the complete variable domain reads SQTIHQWPATLVQPVGSPLSLECTVEGTSNPNLYWYRQAAGRGLQLLFYSVGIGQISSEVPQNLSASRPQDRQFILSSKKLLLSDSGFYLCAWTDRNTGELFFGEGSRLTVL.

In its sample, this clonotype was seen a few times. This rearrangement joins TRBV2 to TRBJ1-1; TRBD1 might be the D (5 bases). The CDR3 is made up of 16 amino acids. The ends were cut back, 3 bases at V and 6 bases at J, with 20 bases in the middle. Germline values: CDR1 SNHLY, CDR2 FYNNEI. In DNA form, the CDR3 reads TGTGCCAGCAGTGAGTTCGTTGAGGGGAAGGCGGCTGAAGCTTTCTTT. It translates to CASSEFVEGKAAEAFF.

This clonotype was picked up one time. The V gene is TRBV12-3 or TRBV12-4, the J gene TRBJ1-2, with D perhaps matching TRBD1 (6 bases). The CDR3 length is 10 residues. The CDR3 region has the DNA TGTGTTCAGGGGACCCATGGCTACACCTTC. Its translation is CVQGTHGYTF.

Ten or more counts support this clonotype. The chain combines TRBV20-1 with TRBJ2-7; 10 positions match TRBD2. The V gene end was trimmed by 2 bases and the J gene end by 5 bases; junction bases not matched to a gene: 9. The CDR3 is 15 residues long. Germline assignment: CDR1 DFQATT and CDR2 SNEGSKA (reference sequence). CDR3 loop: CSARTSSGSRNEQYF. The CDR3 DNA follows: TGCAGTGCTAGAACCTCTAGCGGGAGTAGAAACGAGCAGTACTTC.

This clonotype came up a few times. V usage is TRBV6-1 and J usage is TRBJ2-7; tentative D call: TRBD2 (5 bases). The CDR3 sequence is 14 residues long. V lost 5 bases and J lost 5, with 16 bases in between. The germline V gene encodes CDR1 MNHNS and CDR2 SASEGT. CDR3 loop: CASSPTERGHEQYF. The CDR3, as DNA: TGTGCCAGCAGTCCCACAGAACGGGGTCACGAGCAGTACTTC.